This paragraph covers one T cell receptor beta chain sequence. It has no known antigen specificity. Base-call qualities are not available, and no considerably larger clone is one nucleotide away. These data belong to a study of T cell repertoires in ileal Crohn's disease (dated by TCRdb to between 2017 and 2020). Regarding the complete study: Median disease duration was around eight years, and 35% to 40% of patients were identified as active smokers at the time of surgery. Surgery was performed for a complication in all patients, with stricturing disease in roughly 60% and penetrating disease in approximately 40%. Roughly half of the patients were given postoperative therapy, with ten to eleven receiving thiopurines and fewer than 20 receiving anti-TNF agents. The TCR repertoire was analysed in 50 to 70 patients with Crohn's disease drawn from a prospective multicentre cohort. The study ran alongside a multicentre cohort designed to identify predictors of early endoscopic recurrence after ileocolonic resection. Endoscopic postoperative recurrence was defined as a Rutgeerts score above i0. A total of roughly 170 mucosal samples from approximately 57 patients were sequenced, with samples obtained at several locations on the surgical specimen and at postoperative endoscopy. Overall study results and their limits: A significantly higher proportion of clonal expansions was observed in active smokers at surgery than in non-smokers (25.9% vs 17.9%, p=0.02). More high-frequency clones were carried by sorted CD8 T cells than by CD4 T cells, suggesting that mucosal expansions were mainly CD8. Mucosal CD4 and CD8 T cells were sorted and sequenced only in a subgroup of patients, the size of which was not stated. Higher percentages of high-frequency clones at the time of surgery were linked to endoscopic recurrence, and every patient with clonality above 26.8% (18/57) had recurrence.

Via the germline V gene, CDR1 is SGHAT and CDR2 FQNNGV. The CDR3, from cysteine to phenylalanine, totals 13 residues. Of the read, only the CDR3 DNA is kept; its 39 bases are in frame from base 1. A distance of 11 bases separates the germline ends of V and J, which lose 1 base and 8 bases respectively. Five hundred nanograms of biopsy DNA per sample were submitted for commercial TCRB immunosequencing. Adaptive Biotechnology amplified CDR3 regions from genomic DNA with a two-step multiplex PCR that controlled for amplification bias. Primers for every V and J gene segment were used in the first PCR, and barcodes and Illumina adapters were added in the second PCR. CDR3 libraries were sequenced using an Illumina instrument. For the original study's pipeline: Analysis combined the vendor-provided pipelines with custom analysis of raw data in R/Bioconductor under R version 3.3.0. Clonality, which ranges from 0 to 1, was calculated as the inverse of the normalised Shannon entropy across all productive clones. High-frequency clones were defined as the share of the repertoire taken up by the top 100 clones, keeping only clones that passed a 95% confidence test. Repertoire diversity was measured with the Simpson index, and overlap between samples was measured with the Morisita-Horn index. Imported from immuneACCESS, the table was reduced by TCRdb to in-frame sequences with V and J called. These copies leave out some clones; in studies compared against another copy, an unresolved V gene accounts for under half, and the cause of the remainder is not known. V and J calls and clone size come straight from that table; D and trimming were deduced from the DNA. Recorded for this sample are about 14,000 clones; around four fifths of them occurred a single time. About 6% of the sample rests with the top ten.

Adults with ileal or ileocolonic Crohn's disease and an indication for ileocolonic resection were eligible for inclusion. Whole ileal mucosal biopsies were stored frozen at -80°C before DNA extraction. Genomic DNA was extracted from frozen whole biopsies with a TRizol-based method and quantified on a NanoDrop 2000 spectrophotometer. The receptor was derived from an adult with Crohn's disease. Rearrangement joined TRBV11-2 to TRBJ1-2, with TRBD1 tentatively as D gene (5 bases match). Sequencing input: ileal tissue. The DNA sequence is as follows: TGTGCCAGCAGCTTAGTGGGGCGCAACGGCTACACCTTC. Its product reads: CASSLVGRNGYTF.